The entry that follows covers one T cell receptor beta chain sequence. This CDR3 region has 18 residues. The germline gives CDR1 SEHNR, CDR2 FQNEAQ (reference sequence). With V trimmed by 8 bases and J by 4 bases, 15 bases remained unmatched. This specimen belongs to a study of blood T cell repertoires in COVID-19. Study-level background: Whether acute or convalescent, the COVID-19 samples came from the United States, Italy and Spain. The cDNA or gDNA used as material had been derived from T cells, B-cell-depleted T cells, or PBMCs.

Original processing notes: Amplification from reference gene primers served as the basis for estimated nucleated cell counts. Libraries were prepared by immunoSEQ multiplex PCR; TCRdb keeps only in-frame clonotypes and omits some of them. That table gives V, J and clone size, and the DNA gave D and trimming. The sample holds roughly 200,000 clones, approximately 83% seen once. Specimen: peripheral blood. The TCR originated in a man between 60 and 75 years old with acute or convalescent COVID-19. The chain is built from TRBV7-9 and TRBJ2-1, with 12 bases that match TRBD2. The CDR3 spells CASGKLAGGTEAYNEQFF. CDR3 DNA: TGTGCCAGCGGGAAACTAGCGGGGGGAACCGAGGCATACAATGAGCAGTTCTTC. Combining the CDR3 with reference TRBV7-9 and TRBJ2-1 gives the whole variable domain DTGVSQNPRHKITKRGQNVTFRCDPISEHNRLYWYRQTLGQGPEFLTYFQNEAQLEKSRLLSDRFSAERPKGSFSTLEIQRTEQGDSAMYLCASGKLAGGTEAYNEQFFGPGTRLTVL.